This T cell receptor beta chain is from a study of shared clonotypes between healthy human individuals. The CDR3 runs to 15 residues. The germline CDR1 and CDR2 sequences are MGHDK and SYGVNS. Trimming cost V 2 bases and J 1 base, with 9 bases left between them. Concerning this clone: Antigen specificity is unknown.

The repertoire was sequenced with immunoSEQ multiplex PCR; TCRdb's copy has only in-frame clones and lacks some. The sample gives under 1 million clones, over 90% of which show up once; less than 25% is in the top ten. General study findings and limits: Shared clonotypes: about 4.6% naive CD4, 3% to 3.5% naive CD8, 2.3% memory CD4, about 0.4% memory CD8. Clonotypes not shared had lower generation probabilities than those common to all four donors.

As defined, naive CD8 cells were CD45RO-negative and positively selected for CCR7, with terminally differentiated effector memory CD45RA+ cells excluded. This chain joins TRBV25-1 and TRBJ2-1; D could derive from TRBD1 or TRBD2 (5 bases each). This clonotype originated in a man aged 25 to 45 in good health. Source material: naive CD8+ T cells sorted from blood. The CDR3 nucleotides are TGTGCCAGCAGTGAAGGCTGGGGGTCCTACAATGAGCAGTTCTTC. This sequence encodes CASSEGWGSYNEQFF.